The next 17 T cell receptor beta chains were all read from a single sample in a study of blood T cell repertoires in COVID-19. Libraries were prepared by immunoSEQ multiplex PCR; TCRdb keeps only in-frame clonotypes and omits some of them. Of fewer than 350,000 clones listed, roughly 91% are singletons. The sequencing input was peripheral blood. These receptors all stem from a man between 35 and 55 years old with acute or convalescent COVID-19.

The CDR3 here is CASSYGPTSGGKYNEQFF. As DNA, the CDR3 is TGTGCCAGCAGTTACGGCCCTACTAGCGGGGGTAAATACAATGAGCAGTTCTTC. J is TRBJ2-1 and V is TRBV6-2 or TRBV6-3, with 11 bases matching TRBD2. The CDR3 covers 18 residues. CDR1 MNHEY and CDR2 SVGEGT come from the germline V gene. J was trimmed by 4 bases and V by 2 bases; bases with no gene match: 10.

J is TRBJ2-1 and V is TRBV3-1 (or the pseudogene TRBV3-2), with 10 bases aligning to TRBD2. The CDR3 is made up of 18 amino acids. Germline V CDR1 and CDR2: LGHDT, YNNKEL (reference sequence). With V trimmed by 1 base and J by 3 bases, 9 bases remained unmatched. CDR3: CASSQAVASGGIYNEQFF. The CDR3 DNA sequence: TGTGCCAGCAGCCAAGCTGTGGCTAGCGGGGGAATCTACAATGAGCAGTTCTTC.

This sequence joins TRBV14 and TRBJ1-2; 8 nucleotides line up with TRBD1. Trimming cost V 4 bases and J 5 bases; bases outside gene matches: 9. The CDR3 runs 15 residues. Per the germline V gene, CDR1 is SGHDN and CDR2 is FVKESK. CDR3 nucleotides: TGTGCCAGCAGCCTGACAGGGGTGTCCCCGTATGGCTACACCTTC. Translating it yields CASSLTGVSPYGYTF.

The V call is TRBV3-1 (or the pseudogene TRBV3-2), the J call TRBJ1-5, with a tentative D call TRBD1 (5 bases). CDR1 LGHDT and CDR2 YNNKEL come from the germline V gene (reference sequence). CDR3 length: 16 residues. V was cut by 3 bases and J by 5 bases, with 17 bases left in between. DNA of the CDR3: TGTGCCAGCAGCCACTCTATACTCGGGGGGGATCAGCCCCAGCATTTT. Protein product: CASSHSILGGDQPQHF.

Only a few counts were recorded for this clone. This chain joins TRBV25-1 and TRBJ2-6, with 7 bases aligning to TRBD2. V dropped 2 bases and J dropped 3; count of bases not matched to a gene: 4. This CDR3 has 16 residues. Germline CDR1 is MGHDK and CDR2 is SYGVNS. The CDR3 DNA follows: TGTGCCAGCAGTGAAGTGGGAGGGGTTGGGGCCAACGTCCTGACTTTC. It is translated as CASSEVGGVGANVLTF.

This clone was recorded once. V usage is TRBV3-1 (or the pseudogene TRBV3-2) and J usage is TRBJ1-4; TRBD1 might be the D (6 bases). This CDR3 comprises 15 residues. V was clipped by 4 bases and J by 8 bases, with 17 bases between them. Germline loops: CDR1 LGHDT, CDR2 YNNKEL (reference sequence). DNA of the CDR3: TGTGCCAGCAGCCGTGCGGGGGGCCAAGAGGAAAAACTGTTTTTT. It translates to CASSRAGGQEEKLFF.

This rearrangement joins TRBV10-3 to TRBJ2-2, with D perhaps matching TRBD1 (6 bases). The germline gives CDR1 ENHRY, CDR2 SYGVKD. Trimming stripped 5 bases from V and 1 base from J, with 11 bases between. CDR3 length equals 15 residues. CDR3 region: CAISSGVENTGELFF. For the CDR3, the DNA is TGTGCCATCAGTTCAGGGGTGGAGAACACCGGGGAGCTGTTTTTT.

The chain links TRBV6-6 to TRBJ1-2; TRBD1 matches at 8 bases. This CDR3 is 15 amino acids long. Looked up from germline, CDR1 is MNHNY and CDR2 is SVGAGI (reference sequence). V was pared by 4 bases and J by 4 bases, with 8 bases of the junction left unmatched. CDR3 loop: CASSFFGQGGYGYTF. CDR3 DNA: TGTGCCAGCAGTTTCTTCGGACAGGGAGGCTATGGCTACACCTTC.

The rearrangement uses TRBV28 and TRBJ1-5, with D possibly matching TRBD1 (6 bases). The CDR3 has 12 residues. From germline, CDR1 is MDHEN and CDR2 SYDVKM. The V end lost 6 bases, the J end lost 6 bases, and 9 bases lay between the germline ends. CDR3 nucleotides: TGTGCCAGCAGGGCAGGGGTTCAGCCCCAGCATTTT. This gives the protein CASRAGVQPQHF.

The CDR3 spells CASSSGVDYEQYF. In DNA, the CDR3 is TGCGCCAGCTCTAGCGGGGTCGACTACGAGCAGTACTTC. The genes are TRBV4-1 and TRBJ2-7; 9 nucleotides line up with TRBD2. CDR1 MGHRA and CDR2 YSYEKL come from the germline V gene. Unmatched junction bases numbered 5, after V lost 8 bases and J lost 3 bases. The CDR3 runs to 13 residues.

The chain couples TRBV7-8 to TRBJ1-2, with D unclear. The CDR3 is 15 residues long. The V and J ends lost 2 bases and 0 bases respectively, with 10 bases between them. Germline loops: CDR1 SGHVS, CDR2 FQNEAQ. This chain's CDR3 is CASSLSPGTNYGYTF. In DNA, the CDR3 is TGTGCCAGCAGCTTAAGCCCGGGAACTAACTATGGCTACACCTTC.

This clone showed up just once. The chain uses TRBV3-1 (or the pseudogene TRBV3-2) and TRBJ2-1; TRBD2 agrees at 8 bases. Germline loops: CDR1 LGHDT, CDR2 YNNKEL (reference sequence). V shed 1 base, J shed 9 bases, and the junction held 17 bases outside the gene matches. This CDR3 is built from 18 residues. The CDR3 DNA is TGTGCCAGCAGCCAAGTGGGGCAGCGGGGGATGATAAGCCTTGAGCAGTTCTTC. It encodes CASSQVGQRGMISLEQFF.

V gene TRBV7-9 combines with J gene TRBJ1-1, with D perhaps TRBD1 (5 bases). From germline, CDR1 is SEHNR and CDR2 FQNEAQ (reference sequence). The V and J ends lost 5 bases and 1 base respectively, with 11 bases between them. CDR3 length: 14 amino acids. DNA for the CDR3: TGTGCCAGCAGCGGTTGGCAGGGGAACACTGAAGCTTTCTTT. This translates into CASSGWQGNTEAFF. The complete variable domain, with remaining parts taken from reference TRBV7-9 and TRBJ1-1, reads DTGVSQNPRHKITKRGQNVTFRCDPISEHNRLYWYRQTLGQGPEFLTYFQNEAQLEKSRLLSDRFSAERPKGSFSTLEIQRTEQGDSAMYLCASSGWQGNTEAFFGQGTRLTVV.

The rearrangement joins TRBV19 to TRBJ1-2, with TRBD1 matching 9 bases. Germline V CDR1 and CDR2: LNHDA, SQIVND (reference sequence). Germline trimming cut 5 bases from V and 4 bases from J; bases unmatched to any gene: 11. The CDR3 has 16 amino acids. This CDR3 reads CASSRQSQGAGYGYTF. CDR3 coding DNA: TGTGCCAGTAGTCGCCAATCACAGGGGGCAGGCTATGGCTACACCTTC.

This chain links TRBV6-5 with TRBJ1-1, with D tentatively TRBD1 (5 bases). The CDR3 loop spans 14 amino acids. V dropped 7 bases and J dropped 2 bases, with 14 bases sitting between them. Germline-derived CDR1 and CDR2 are MNHEY and SVGAGI. The CDR3 region has the DNA TGTGCCAGCATTGCCGGGGGGACCAACACTGAAGCTTTCTTT. This encodes CASIAGGTNTEAFF.

This sequence joins TRBV28 and TRBJ1-3, with D unresolved. The CDR3 runs 16 residues. Germline V CDR1 and CDR2: MDHEN, SYDVKM. V was pared by 1 base and J by 0 bases, with 10 bases between. DNA for the CDR3: TGTGCCAGCAGTTTATTGTGGCAGGACTCTGGAAACACCATATATTTT. Its translation: CASSLLWQDSGNTIYF.

V and J are TRBV7-6 and TRBJ1-1, with 7 positions matching TRBD1. Germline CDR1 reads SGHVS; CDR2 reads FNYEAQ. The CDR3 is 15 residues long. V dropped 2 bases and J dropped 1; count of bases not matched to a gene: 4. CDR3 in amino acids: CASSLTGQQNTEAFF. DNA of the CDR3: TGTGCCAGCAGCTTAACGGGACAGCAGAACACTGAAGCTTTCTTT.